This T cell receptor beta chain was observed in a study of immune evolution from preneoplasia to lung adenocarcinoma. General study findings and limits: Normal lung had highest clonality; later lesions appeared denser, more diverse.

V was clipped by 3 bases and J by 2 bases; unmatched bases: 4. There are 15 residues in the CDR3. The V gene's germline CDR1 is ENHRY and CDR2 SYGVKD. Generated by immunoSEQ multiplex PCR, the TCRdb table keeps only in-frame clones and is missing some. The table records approximately 6,000 clones, approximately 78% of them present only once. Between about 2013 and 2018, patients underwent resection in Japan or China. A remark on this clone: The antigen is unknown.

Source material: FFPE lung adenocarcinoma in situ tissue. The clonotype was recovered from a donor at least 70 years old with lung adenocarcinoma. V usage is TRBV10-3 and J usage is TRBJ1-5, with 7 bases fitting TRBD1. CDR3 DNA sequence: TGTGCCATCAGTGACCCCGGACAGGGCAATCAGCCCCAGCATTTT. This encodes CAISDPGQGNQPQHF.